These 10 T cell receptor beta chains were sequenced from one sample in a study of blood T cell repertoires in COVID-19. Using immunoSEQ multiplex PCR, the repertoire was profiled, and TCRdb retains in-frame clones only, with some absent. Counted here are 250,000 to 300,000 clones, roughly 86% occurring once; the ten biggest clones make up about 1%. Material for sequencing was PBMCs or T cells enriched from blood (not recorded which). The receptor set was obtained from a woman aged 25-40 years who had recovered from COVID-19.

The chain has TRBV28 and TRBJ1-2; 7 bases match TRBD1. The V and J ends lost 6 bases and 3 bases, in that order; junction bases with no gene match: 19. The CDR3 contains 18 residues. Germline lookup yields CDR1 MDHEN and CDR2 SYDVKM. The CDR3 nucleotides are TGTGCCAGCAGCCCAGTCCCGGGACAGCGCTACCTTCACTATGGCTACACCTTC. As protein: CASSPVPGQRYLHYGYTF.

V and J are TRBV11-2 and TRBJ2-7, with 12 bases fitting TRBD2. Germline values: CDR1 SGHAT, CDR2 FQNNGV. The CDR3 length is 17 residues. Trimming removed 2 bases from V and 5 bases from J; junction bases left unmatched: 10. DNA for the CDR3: TGTGCCAGCAGCTTAAGGCTAGCGGGAGGGCCCGGCGACGAGCAGTACTTC. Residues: CASSLRLAGGPGDEQYF.

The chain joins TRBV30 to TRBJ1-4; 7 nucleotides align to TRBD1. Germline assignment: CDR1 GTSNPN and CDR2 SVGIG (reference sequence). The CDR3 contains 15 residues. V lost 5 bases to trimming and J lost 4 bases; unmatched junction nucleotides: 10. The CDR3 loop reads CAWGRQGAGNEKLFF. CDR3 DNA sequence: TGTGCCTGGGGAAGACAGGGTGCAGGTAATGAAAAACTGTTTTTT. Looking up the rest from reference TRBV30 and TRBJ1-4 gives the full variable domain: SQTIHQWPATLVQPVGSPLSLECTVEGTSNPNLYWYRQAAGRGLQLLFYSVGIGQISSEVPQNLSASRPQDRQFILSSKKLLLSDSGFYLCAWGRQGAGNEKLFFGSGTQLSVL.

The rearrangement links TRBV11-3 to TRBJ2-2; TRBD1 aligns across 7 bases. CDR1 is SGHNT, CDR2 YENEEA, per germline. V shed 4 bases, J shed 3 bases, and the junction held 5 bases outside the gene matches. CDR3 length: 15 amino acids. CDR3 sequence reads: CASSSRGRDTGELFF. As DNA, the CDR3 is TGTGCCAGCAGCTCGAGGGGGCGCGACACCGGGGAGCTGTTTTTT.

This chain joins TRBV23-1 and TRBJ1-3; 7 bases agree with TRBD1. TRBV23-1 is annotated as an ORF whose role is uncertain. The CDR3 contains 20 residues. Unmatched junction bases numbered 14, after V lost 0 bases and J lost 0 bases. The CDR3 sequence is CASSQSVRSQQGISGNTIYF. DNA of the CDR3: TGCGCCAGCAGTCAATCCGTCAGATCGCAACAGGGGATCTCTGGAAACACCATATATTTT.

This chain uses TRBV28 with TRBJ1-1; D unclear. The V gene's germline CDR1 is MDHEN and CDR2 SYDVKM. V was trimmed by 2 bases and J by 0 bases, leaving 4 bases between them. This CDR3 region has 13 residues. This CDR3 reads CASSLPLNTEAFF. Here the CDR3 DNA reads TGTGCCAGCAGTTTACCCTTGAACACTGAAGCTTTCTTT.

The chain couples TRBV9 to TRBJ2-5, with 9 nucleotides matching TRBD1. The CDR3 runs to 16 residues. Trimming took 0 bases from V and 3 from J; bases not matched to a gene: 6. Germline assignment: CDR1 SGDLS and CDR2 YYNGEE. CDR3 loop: CASSVAPGQGEETQYF. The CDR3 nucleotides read TGTGCCAGCAGCGTAGCGCCGGGACAGGGCGAAGAGACCCAGTACTTC. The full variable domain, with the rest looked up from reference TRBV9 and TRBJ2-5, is DSGVTQTPKHLITATGQRVTLRCSPRSGDLSVYWYQQSLDQGLQFLIQYYNGEERAKGNILERFSAQQFPDLHSELNLSSLELGDSALYFCASSVAPGQGEETQYFGPGTRLLVL.

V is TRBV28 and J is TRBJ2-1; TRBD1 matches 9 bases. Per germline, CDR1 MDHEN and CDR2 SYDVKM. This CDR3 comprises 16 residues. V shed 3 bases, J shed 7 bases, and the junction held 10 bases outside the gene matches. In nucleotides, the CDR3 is TGTGCCAGCAGTTTTATTCCCGGGACAGGGAAAAATGAGCAGTTCTTC. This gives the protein CASSFIPGTGKNEQFF.

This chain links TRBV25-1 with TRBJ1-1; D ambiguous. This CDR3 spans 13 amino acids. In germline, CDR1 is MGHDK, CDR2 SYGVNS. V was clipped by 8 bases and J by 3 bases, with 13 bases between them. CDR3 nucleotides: TGTGCCAGCCGAGGGCGGGAGTACACTGAAGCTTTCTTT. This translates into CASRGREYTEAFF.

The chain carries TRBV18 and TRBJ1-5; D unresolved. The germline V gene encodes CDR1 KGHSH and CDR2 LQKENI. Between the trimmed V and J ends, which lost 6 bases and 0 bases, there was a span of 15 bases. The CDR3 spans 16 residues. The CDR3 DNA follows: TGTGCCAGCTCGCGGGAAGACGTTGATAGCAATCAGCCCCAGCATTTT. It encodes CASSREDVDSNQPQHF.